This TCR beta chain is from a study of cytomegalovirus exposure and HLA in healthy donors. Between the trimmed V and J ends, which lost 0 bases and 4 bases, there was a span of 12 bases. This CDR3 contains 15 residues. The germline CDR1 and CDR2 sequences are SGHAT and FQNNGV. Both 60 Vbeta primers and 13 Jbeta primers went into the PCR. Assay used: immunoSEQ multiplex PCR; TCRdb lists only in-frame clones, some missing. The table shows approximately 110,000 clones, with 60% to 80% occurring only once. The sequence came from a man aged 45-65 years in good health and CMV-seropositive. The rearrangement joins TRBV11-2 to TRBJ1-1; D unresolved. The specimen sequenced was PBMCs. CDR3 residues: CASSLDRWATTEAFF. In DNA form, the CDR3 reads TGTGCCAGCAGCTTAGATCGATGGGCGACCACTGAAGCTTTCTTT.